The source of this T cell receptor beta chain is a study of PD-L1 blockade in urothelial cancer. Germline V gene data show CDR1 as SGHAT and CDR2 as FQNNGV. The CDR3 has 15 residues. V trimming: 5 bases; J trimming: 8 bases; junction bases outside the gene matches: 12. Time point defined: peripheral blood 6 weeks after treatment start. Only in-frame clones appear in the TCRdb table, and some are missing; sequencing was by immunoSEQ multiplex PCR. The sample has approximately 83,000 clones; less than 85% are singletons. This specimen was PBMCs, taken around atezolizumab (anti-PD-L1) treatment. The rearrangement links TRBV11-2 to TRBJ2-4; TRBD2 aligns across 7 bases. This receptor was taken from an older man with urothelial cancer. The CDR3 DNA reads as TGTGCCAGCAGCGGTTCATATGAGGCGGGGGACATTCAGTACTTC. Its translation: CASSGSYEAGDIQYF.